Each of the 20 T cell receptor beta chains below was sequenced from the same sample in a study of graft-versus-host responses after intestinal transplantation. This table comes from immunoSEQ multiplex PCR, and its TCRdb copy is limited to in-frame clones, with some not included. Of 85,000 to 100,000 clones listed, just under 95% are singletons. Their antigens are not known. Sequences were derived from unstimulated CD8+ T cells sorted from spleen or lymph node cells, sampled before transplant. The receptors originated from a human donor who was the organ donor for an intestinal transplant.

The chain combines TRBV6-5 with TRBJ2-1; D unclear. CDR3 size: 12 residues. The germline V gene encodes CDR1 MNHEY and CDR2 SVGAGI. V lost 3 bases to trimming and J lost 7 bases, with 7 bases between them. This chain's CDR3 is CASSYNVNEQFF. The CDR3 region has the DNA TGTGCCAGCAGTTATAATGTGAATGAGCAGTTCTTC.

The rearrangement joins TRBV5-1 to TRBJ1-2, with D possibly matching TRBD1 (5 bases). The CDR3 runs 11 residues. Germline assignment: CDR1 SGHRS and CDR2 YFSETQ. CDR3 protein: CDSARGDGYTF. The CDR3 region has the DNA TGCGACTCAGCAAGGGGTGATGGCTACACCTTC. Full variable domain (outside the CDR3, taken from reference TRBV5-1 and TRBJ1-2): KAGVTQTPRYLIKTRGQQVTLSCSPISGHRSVSWYQQTPGQGLQFLFEYFSETQRNKGNFPGRFSGRQFSNSRSEMNVSTLELGDSALYLCDSARGDGYTFGSGTRLTVV.

This clone was seen just once. The chain is built from TRBV5-1 and TRBJ2-1, with 8 bases that match TRBD2. J was trimmed by 3 bases and V by 2 bases; bases with no gene match: 4. The CDR3 runs to 15 residues. CDR1 SGHRS and CDR2 YFSETQ come from the germline V gene. The CDR3: CASSLGLAHYNEQFF. Here the CDR3 DNA reads TGCGCCAGCAGCTTAGGACTAGCCCACTACAATGAGCAGTTCTTC.

The chain uses TRBV6-5 and TRBJ2-3; 7 bases match TRBD1. Germline V gene data show CDR1 as MNHEY and CDR2 as SVGAGI. Unmatched junction bases numbered 4, after V lost 2 bases and J lost 2 bases. The CDR3 is made up of 15 amino acids. In nucleotides, the CDR3 is TGTGCCAGCAGTTACCTGGGACAGCACACAGATACGCAGTATTTT. It is translated as CASSYLGQHTDTQYF.

The gene calls are TRBV27 and TRBJ2-1, with 11 bases aligning to TRBD2. V lost 3 bases and J lost 2; bases outside the gene matches: 0. The CDR3 is 15 amino acids. CDR1 and CDR2 from the germline V gene are MNHEY and SMNVEV (reference sequence). The CDR3 DNA sequence: TGTGCCAGCAGTTTGACTAGCGGGACCTACAATGAGCAGTTCTTC. It specifies CASSLTSGTYNEQFF.

The chain employs TRBV28 and TRBJ2-3; 7 bases are a match to TRBD2. The J segment lost 6 bases and the V segment lost 5 bases, leaving 5 bases of the junction unmatched. The CDR3 has 13 amino acids. Germline assignment: CDR1 MDHEN and CDR2 SYDVKM. The CDR3 protein is CASSTTSWDTQYF. The CDR3 DNA is TGTGCCAGCAGTACGACTAGCTGGGATACGCAGTATTTT.

The J gene is TRBJ2-2, the V gene TRBV27, with D possibly TRBD2 on 6 matching bases. The CDR3 consists of 17 residues. From germline, CDR1 is MNHEY and CDR2 SMNVEV (reference sequence). The V and J ends lost 0 bases and 0 bases respectively, with 11 bases between them. CDR3 DNA sequence: TGTGCCAGCAGTTTATCATCGGCGGGACCGAACACCGGGGAGCTGTTTTTT. Its translation is CASSLSSAGPNTGELFF.

This chain's CDR3 is CASSSPGVKNTEAFF. As DNA, the CDR3 is TGTGCCAGCAGTTCTCCAGGGGTCAAGAACACTGAAGCTTTCTTT. V gene TRBV6-6 combines with J gene TRBJ1-1; D is possibly TRBD1 (6 bases). Trimming cost V 4 bases and J 1 base, with 13 bases left between them. CDR1 MNHNY and CDR2 SVGAGI come from the germline V gene (reference sequence). CDR3 length: 15 residues.

This clone occurred a few times. An end of the junction does not agree with germline; a read error may underlie this. The V gene is TRBV5-4, the J gene TRBJ1-2, with a tentative D call TRBD1 (6 bases). The CDR3 loop spans 15 amino acids. Germline V gives CDR1 SGHNT, CDR2 YYREEE (reference sequence). The CDR3 sequence is CASSKYRETNYDYTF. CDR3 DNA: TGTGCCAGCAGCAAATACAGGGAAACTAACTATGACTACACCTTC.

V gene TRBV2 combines with J gene TRBJ2-3; no reliable D call. This CDR3 spans 15 amino acids. The germline gives CDR1 SNHLY, CDR2 FYNNEI. V was clipped by 4 bases and J by 0 bases, with 11 bases between them. CDR3 amino acids: CASSAAGPSTDTQYF. The CDR3 nucleotides read TGTGCCAGCAGTGCCGCCGGTCCTAGCACAGATACGCAGTATTTT.

CDR3 DNA: TGCGCCAGCAGCCACGTTACACTACACACAGATACGCAGTATTTT. Amino acid sequence: CASSHVTLHTDTQYF. The chain has TRBV4-1 and TRBJ2-3; D gene uncertain. The CDR3 is 15 amino acids. V was cut by 3 bases and J by 2 bases, with 12 bases left in between. Per germline, CDR1 MGHRA and CDR2 YSYEKL.

The V call is TRBV2, the J call TRBJ1-2, with D possibly TRBD1 on 6 matching bases. The germline V gene has CDR1 SNHLY and CDR2 FYNNEI. The CDR3 spans 15 residues. The V gene lost 6 bases and the J gene lost 3 bases, with 17 bases spanning the gap. The CDR3 nucleotides read TGTGCCAGCAGGGAAAACAGGGTCAGAGACTATGGCTACACCTTC. This encodes CASRENRVRDYGYTF.

This sequence joins TRBV7-3 and TRBJ2-1; 8 bases match TRBD2. Germline values: CDR1 SGHTA, CDR2 FQGTGA. The CDR3 spans 20 residues. Germline trimming cut 5 bases from V and 1 base from J; bases unmatched to any gene: 19. The CDR3 sequence: CASSVSGTSDFLGSYNEQFF. CDR3 sequence (DNA): TGTGCCAGCAGCGTCAGCGGGACTAGTGACTTCCTTGGTTCCTACAATGAGCAGTTCTTC.

This sequence joins TRBV5-5 and TRBJ2-7, with 8 bases lining up with TRBD1. The J segment lost 2 bases and the V segment lost 0 bases, leaving 4 bases of the junction unmatched. The germline gives CDR1 SGHKS, CDR2 YYEKEE (reference sequence). This CDR3 region has 15 residues. The CDR3 DNA reads TGTGCCAGCAGCTTGGGGACAGGGTTGACCTACGAGCAGTACTTC. Protein sequence: CASSLGTGLTYEQYF.

The chain recombines TRBV2 with TRBJ2-7; D not certain. Trimming left V 4 bases short and J 1 base short, with 11 bases between. Per germline, CDR1 SNHLY and CDR2 FYNNEI. The length of the CDR3 is 14 residues. The CDR3 bases are TGTGCCAGCAGTGTCCGTGGCGGATCCTACGAGCAGTACTTC. It is translated as CASSVRGGSYEQYF.

The chain is built from TRBV9 and TRBJ2-3; D unresolved. Per germline, CDR1 SGDLS and CDR2 YYNGEE. Between the trimmed V and J ends, which lost 2 bases and 0 bases, there was a span of 10 bases. The CDR3 runs 15 residues. DNA of the CDR3: TGTGCCAGCAGCGTGCCCGTTACTAGCACAGATACGCAGTATTTT. Amino acids: CASSVPVTSTDTQYF.

This rearrangement joins TRBV2 to TRBJ2-5, with D tentatively TRBD1 (5 bases). Germline V CDR1 and CDR2: SNHLY, FYNNEI. CDR3 length: 11 residues. Trimming left V 10 bases short and J 3 bases short, with 9 bases between. CDR3 sequence reads: CANHRKETQYF. CDR3 in DNA: TGTGCCAATCACAGGAAAGAGACCCAGTACTTC.

The chain combines TRBV30 with TRBJ1-5, with no clear D. Deletions cut 3 bases from V and 6 bases from J, with 12 bases between. The CDR3 is 13 residues long. Germline V CDR1 and CDR2: GTSNPN, SVGIG (reference sequence). The CDR3 here is CAWSLSGGQPQHF. Written as DNA, the CDR3 is TGTGCCTGGAGCCTCTCGGGTGGTCAGCCCCAGCATTTT.

The chain employs TRBV5-6 and TRBJ1-2; D may be TRBD1 (5 bases). The CDR3 runs 14 residues. V was clipped by 0 bases and J by 3 bases, with 9 bases between them. Germline V lookup: CDR1 SGHDT, CDR2 YYEEEE. The CDR3 DNA sequence: TGTGCCAGCAGCTTGGCCAGGGCAGACTATGGCTACACCTTC. This encodes CASSLARADYGYTF.

This clone appeared once. V gene TRBV11-3 combines with J gene TRBJ2-5; 8 bases are a match to TRBD1. Germline V gene sequence: CDR1 SGHNT, CDR2 YENEEA. Trimming removed 5 bases from V and 4 bases from J; junction bases left unmatched: 9. The CDR3 runs to 15 residues. The CDR3 DNA reads as TGTGCCAGCAGCGTGTCAGGGGGCTATCGAGAGACCCAGTACTTC. Residues: CASSVSGGYRETQYF.